This T cell receptor beta chain was found in a study of shared clonotypes between healthy human individuals. Libraries were prepared by immunoSEQ multiplex PCR; TCRdb keeps only in-frame clonotypes and omits some of them. Of approximately 470,000 clones listed, approximately 82% are singletons. There are 13 residues in the CDR3. V dropped 7 bases and J dropped 5; count of bases not matched to a gene: 3. Per germline, CDR1 SNHLY and CDR2 FYNNEI. Material: PBMCs. V is TRBV2 and J is TRBJ2-1, with TRBD1 matching 9 bases. The TCR sequence derives from a woman aged 40-49 years in good health. Some clones in this sample may be carry-over from other donors' samples. As DNA, the CDR3 is TGTGCCAGCAAACAGGGGGCGAACAATGAGCAGTTCTTC. Encoded protein: CASKQGANNEQFF.